The rows below give T cell receptor beta chains drawn from one sample of a study of cytomegalovirus exposure and HLA in healthy donors. The assay was immunoSEQ multiplex PCR, and TCRdb's table has in-frame clones only and misses some. The sample lists about 160,000 clones; around 83% were seen once. Material for sequencing was PBMCs. These receptors were obtained from a middle-aged man in good health and CMV-seropositive. Both conserved end residues are part of each CDR3. A D gene is named only where the DNA matches it firmly. Clone size is shown for a subset of rows, as once, few, many or a class of expanded clone.

d_gene: TRBD2; abundance: -; v_gene: TRBV27; j_gene: TRBJ2-1; CDR3nt: TGTGCCAGCGGCATTGGAACTAGCGGAACAAATGAGCAGTTCTTC; CDR3aa: CASGIGTSGTNEQFF
d_gene: -; abundance: few; v_gene: TRBV19; j_gene: TRBJ1-4; CDR3nt: TGTGCCAGTAGTATTCACAGGACCAATGAAAAACTGTTTTTT; CDR3aa: CASSIHRTNEKLFF
d_gene: -; abundance: -; v_gene: TRBV30; j_gene: TRBJ2-2; CDR3nt: TGTGCCTGTTCCGGGACATCTGCCACCGGGGAGCTGTTTTTT; CDR3aa: CACSGTSATGELFF
d_gene: -; abundance: -; v_gene: TRBV15; j_gene: TRBJ1-1; CDR3nt: TGTGCCACCAGCAGAGTAGCTTACACTGAAGCTTTCTTT; CDR3aa: CATSRVAYTEAFF
d_gene: -; abundance: once; v_gene: TRBV7-9; j_gene: TRBJ1-6; CDR3nt: TGTGCCAGCAGCTTAGCCGGGGACTATAATTCACCCCTCCACTTT; CDR3aa: CASSLAGDYNSPLHF
d_gene: -; abundance: -; v_gene: TRBV27; j_gene: TRBJ2-5; CDR3nt: TGTGCCAGCAGTGAAACTAGAAAAGAGACCCAGTACTTC; CDR3aa: CASSETRKETQYF
d_gene: -; abundance: -; v_gene: TRBV5-1; j_gene: TRBJ1-2; CDR3nt: TGCGCCAGCAGCTCCCCCACTTATGGCTACACCTTC; CDR3aa: CASSSPTYGYTF
d_gene: TRBD2; abundance: -; v_gene: TRBV12-5; j_gene: TRBJ2-5; CDR3nt: TGTGCTAGTGGACCGGGACTAGCGGGGGGCCGCCAAGAGACCCAGTACTTC; CDR3aa: CASGPGLAGGRQETQYF
d_gene: TRBD1; abundance: -; v_gene: TRBV7-6; j_gene: TRBJ2-1; CDR3nt: TGTGCCAGCAGCGCCGGAGGGACAGGGGCACGGGCGGGAGGTAGGGATGAGCAGTTCTTC; CDR3aa: CASSAGGTGARAGGRDEQFF
d_gene: TRBD2; abundance: once; v_gene: TRBV6-5; j_gene: TRBJ2-1; CDR3nt: TGTGCCAGCAGATATGGACTAGCGGGAGAAAATGAGCAGTTCTTC; CDR3aa: CASRYGLAGENEQFF
d_gene: TRBD2; abundance: -; v_gene: TRBV29-1; j_gene: TRBJ2-1; CDR3nt: TGCAGCGTTGAAAGCTTAAGGCGGGAGATTAATGAGCAGTTCTTC; CDR3aa: CSVESLRREINEQFF
d_gene: -; abundance: -; v_gene: TRBV4-2; j_gene: TRBJ2-1; CDR3nt: TGTGCCAGCAGCCAAGAGCCGCAGGTCAATGAGCAGTTCTTC; CDR3aa: CASSQEPQVNEQFF
d_gene: -; abundance: -; v_gene: TRBV5-1; j_gene: TRBJ1-1; CDR3nt: TGCGCCAGCAGCTGGGTGGGGGGAAGGAACACTGAAGCTTTCTTT; CDR3aa: CASSWVGGRNTEAFF
d_gene: -; abundance: -; v_gene: TRBV7-8; j_gene: TRBJ1-1; CDR3nt: TGTGCCAGCAGCCCAGGGTCTGAAGCTTTCTTT; CDR3aa: CASSPGSEAFF
d_gene: -; abundance: -; v_gene: TRBV4-2; j_gene: TRBJ2-5; CDR3nt: TGTGCCAGCAGCCCAGGAACAGGCCCCGGAGAGGAGACCCAGTACTTC; CDR3aa: CASSPGTGPGEETQYF
d_gene: -; abundance: -; v_gene: TRBV5-1; j_gene: TRBJ2-3; CDR3nt: TGCGCCAGCAGCTTGGACGGGGGAAGAGATACGCAGTATTTT; CDR3aa: CASSLDGGRDTQYF
d_gene: -; abundance: -; v_gene: TRBV18; j_gene: TRBJ2-2; CDR3nt: TGTGCCAGCTCACCAGTACCCTCTTCTTATCGGTCGGGGGAGCTGTTTTTT; CDR3aa: CASSPVPSSYRSGELFF
d_gene: -; abundance: -; v_gene: TRBV19; j_gene: TRBJ1-1; CDR3nt: TGTGCCAGTAGACCGGTCGGCGGGGGGCTCGTAGGCGGTGGGGACACTGAAGCTTTCTTT; CDR3aa: CASRPVGGGLVGGGDTEAFF
d_gene: -; abundance: -; v_gene: TRBV9; j_gene: TRBJ1-5; CDR3nt: TGTGCCAGTGGGGGGGGAAACCCGAATCAGCCCCAGCATTTT; CDR3aa: CASGGGNPNQPQHF
d_gene: -; abundance: -; v_gene: TRBV6-5; j_gene: TRBJ2-1; CDR3nt: TGTGCCAGCAGTTATTCCAGTTTCCAATCCTACAATGAGCAGTTCTTC; CDR3aa: CASSYSSFQSYNEQFF
d_gene: -; abundance: -; v_gene: TRBV11-3; j_gene: TRBJ1-1; CDR3nt: TGTGCCAGCAGCTTCGGGGGTATAGGAAACACTGAAGCTTTCTTT; CDR3aa: CASSFGGIGNTEAFF
d_gene: TRBD1; abundance: -; v_gene: TRBV7-8; j_gene: TRBJ2-5; CDR3nt: TGTGCCAGCAGCTTAGCGCCAGACAGGGTACAAGGGACCCAGTACTTC; CDR3aa: CASSLAPDRVQGTQYF
d_gene: -; abundance: -; v_gene: TRBV15; j_gene: TRBJ2-1; CDR3nt: TGTGCCACCAGCAGAGCTCCCCGGGGGAGGTACAATGAGCAGTTCTTC; CDR3aa: CATSRAPRGRYNEQFF
d_gene: -; abundance: -; v_gene: TRBV30; j_gene: TRBJ2-5; CDR3nt: TGTGCCTGGAGTGATGAAACAGTAAACTTC; CDR3aa: CAWSDETVNF
d_gene: -; abundance: -; v_gene: TRBV11-2; j_gene: TRBJ2-1; CDR3nt: TGTGCCAGCAGCTACACAATGGCTGGTCACAATGAGCAGTTCTTC; CDR3aa: CASSYTMAGHNEQFF
d_gene: -; abundance: -; v_gene: TRBV9; j_gene: TRBJ2-2; CDR3nt: TGTGCCAGCAGCCCCCTTTCGGACACCGGGGAGCTGTTTTTT; CDR3aa: CASSPLSDTGELFF
d_gene: -; abundance: -; v_gene: TRBV5-1; j_gene: TRBJ2-1; CDR3nt: TGCGCCAGCAGCTTGACCGGTGACTCCTACAATGAGCAGTTCTTC; CDR3aa: CASSLTGDSYNEQFF
d_gene: TRBD1; abundance: -; v_gene: TRBV11-3; j_gene: TRBJ2-7; CDR3nt: TGTGCCAGCAGCTTAGGAGCCGGGACAGGGTATGTAGCCGAGCAGTACTTC; CDR3aa: CASSLGAGTGYVAEQYF
d_gene: -; abundance: -; v_gene: TRBV6-5; j_gene: TRBJ2-7; CDR3nt: TGTGCCAGCAGTTACTATCGGGAAAGCGAGCAGTACTTC; CDR3aa: CASSYYRESEQYF
d_gene: TRBD1; abundance: -; v_gene: TRBV7-9; j_gene: TRBJ1-1; CDR3nt: TGTGCCAGCAGCCCCCCACAGACAGGGGGCACTGAAGCTTTCTTT; CDR3aa: CASSPPQTGGTEAFF
d_gene: -; abundance: -; v_gene: TRBV18; j_gene: TRBJ2-7; CDR3nt: TGTGCCAGCTCACCACGACAGACCTACGAGCAGTACTTC; CDR3aa: CASSPRQTYEQYF
d_gene: -; abundance: -; v_gene: TRBV27; j_gene: TRBJ1-5; CDR3nt: TGTGCCAGCAGTTTTTCCCCGGGTTCCAATCAGCCCCAGCATTTT; CDR3aa: CASSFSPGSNQPQHF
d_gene: -; abundance: -; v_gene: TRBV5-1; j_gene: TRBJ1-1; CDR3nt: TGCGCCAGCAGCTTGGGGGGGGTTAGCACTGAAGCTTTCTTT; CDR3aa: CASSLGGVSTEAFF
d_gene: -; abundance: -; v_gene: TRBV6-6; j_gene: TRBJ2-7; CDR3nt: TGTGCCAGCAGTCAGCAGGTTACCTACGAGCAGTACTTC; CDR3aa: CASSQQVTYEQYF
d_gene: -; abundance: -; v_gene: TRBV10-2; j_gene: TRBJ2-5; CDR3nt: TGCGCCAGCAGTGAGGTCCTGAGAGGTACAGAGACCCAGTACTTC; CDR3aa: CASSEVLRGTETQYF
d_gene: -; abundance: -; v_gene: TRBV4-2; j_gene: TRBJ1-5; CDR3nt: TGTGCCAGCAGCCAAGACGGGGGTATAGCTAACAATCAGCCCCAGCATTTT; CDR3aa: CASSQDGGIANNQPQHF
d_gene: TRBD2; abundance: -; v_gene: TRBV7-2; j_gene: TRBJ2-5; CDR3nt: TGTGCCAGCAGCTTAGGGGGGGGACTAGCTAAAGAGACCCAGTACTTC; CDR3aa: CASSLGGGLAKETQYF
d_gene: -; abundance: -; v_gene: TRBV21-1; j_gene: TRBJ2-1; CDR3nt: TGTGCCAGCAGCAAAGAGTCACTAGCGAGAGCCTCGGGCAATGAGCAGTTCTTC; CDR3aa: CASSKESLARASGNEQFF
d_gene: TRBD1; abundance: -; v_gene: TRBV2; j_gene: TRBJ1-2; CDR3nt: TGTGCCAGCACCTGGGACAGGGCCTATGGCTACACCTTC; CDR3aa: CASTWDRAYGYTF
d_gene: TRBD1; abundance: -; v_gene: TRBV6-1; j_gene: TRBJ1-5; CDR3nt: TGTGCCAGCAGAAGGACAGGGTTCGATCAGCCCCAGCATTTT; CDR3aa: CASRRTGFDQPQHF
d_gene: TRBD1; abundance: once; v_gene: TRBV5-5; j_gene: TRBJ2-2; CDR3nt: TGTGCCAGCAGCCGAACAGGGGATTCAACCGGGGAGCTGTTTTTT; CDR3aa: CASSRTGDSTGELFF
d_gene: -; abundance: -; v_gene: TRBV11-2; j_gene: TRBJ1-4; CDR3nt: TGTGCCAGCAGCCCCCTCCACAGCGCAGGGCAAGAAAAACTGTTTTTT; CDR3aa: CASSPLHSAGQEKLFF
d_gene: TRBD1; abundance: -; v_gene: TRBV6-4; j_gene: TRBJ1-1; CDR3nt: TGTGCCAGCGCTTTCCCTACAGGGGCCGCTGAAGCTTTCTTT; CDR3aa: CASAFPTGAAEAFF
d_gene: -; abundance: few; v_gene: TRBV29-1; j_gene: TRBJ1-1; CDR3nt: TGCAGCGTAGGGGACACGGGGACTGAAGCTTTCTTT; CDR3aa: CSVGDTGTEAFF
d_gene: -; abundance: -; v_gene: TRBV27; j_gene: TRBJ1-5; CDR3nt: TGTGCCAGCAGTACCCACAGCACCAATCAGCCCCAGCATTTT; CDR3aa: CASSTHSTNQPQHF
d_gene: -; abundance: -; v_gene: TRBV27; j_gene: TRBJ2-1; CDR3nt: TGTGCCAGCAGTTTAACTGCTGGCTACAATGAGCAGTTCTTC; CDR3aa: CASSLTAGYNEQFF
d_gene: TRBD2; abundance: -; v_gene: TRBV18; j_gene: TRBJ2-5; CDR3nt: TGTGCCAGCTCACCGGTTAGCGGGAGTGAGACCCAGTACTTC; CDR3aa: CASSPVSGSETQYF
d_gene: -; abundance: -; v_gene: TRBV15; j_gene: TRBJ2-3; CDR3nt: TGTGCCACCAGCCCATCAGGCAGGGGTGCAGATACGCAGTATTTT; CDR3aa: CATSPSGRGADTQYF
d_gene: TRBD1; abundance: -; v_gene: TRBV14; j_gene: TRBJ2-1; CDR3nt: TGTGCCAGCAGCCAAGGAACAGGGGTTGAGCAGTTCTTC; CDR3aa: CASSQGTGVEQFF
d_gene: -; abundance: -; v_gene: TRBV5-1; j_gene: TRBJ2-2; CDR3nt: TGCGCCAGCAGCTTGGGCAGGGTGAACACCGGGGAGCTGTTTTTT; CDR3aa: CASSLGRVNTGELFF
d_gene: TRBD2; abundance: -; v_gene: TRBV28; j_gene: TRBJ2-3; CDR3nt: TGTGCCAGCAGTTTACTAGCGGGATTAGTGTATTTT; CDR3aa: CASSLLAGLVYF